These 2 T cell receptor beta chains came from one sample sequenced in a study of T-cell memory formation after mild COVID-19. TCRdb reprocessed the 5' RACE reads with MiXCR, giving one entry per CDR3 protein. The data hold 250,000 to 350,000 distinct CDR3 sequences, with 15% to 20% observed a single time. Material for sequencing was PBMCs or a T cell subset sorted from them (not recorded which). The receptors were gathered from a man younger than 30 who had mild COVID-19 (a few samples of this study predate the infection). Cell type and time point are not known.

Only a few counts were recorded for this clonotype. The V call is TRBV7-9, the J call TRBJ1-2; 9 nucleotides agree with TRBD1. This CDR3 contains 18 residues. Trimming took 6 bases from V and 3 from J; bases not matched to a gene: 17. CDR1 SEHNR and CDR2 FQNEAQ come from the germline V gene (reference sequence). The CDR3 DNA is TGTGCCAGCAGATCGCACCATTTGGCGGGACAGGGAGACTATGGCTACACCTTC. Translating gives CASRSHHLAGQGDYGYTF. Combining the CDR3 with reference TRBV7-9 and TRBJ1-2 gives the whole variable domain DTGVSQNPRHKITKRGQNVTFRCDPISEHNRLYWYRQTLGQGPEFLTYFQNEAQLEKSRLLSDRFSAERPKGSFSTLEIQRTEQGDSAMYLCASRSHHLAGQGDYGYTFGSGTRLTVV.

The rearrangement joins TRBV6-6 to TRBJ2-3; D might be TRBD1 (6 bases). The germline V gene has CDR1 MNHNY and CDR2 SVGAGI (reference sequence). Trimming stripped 6 bases from V and 6 bases from J, with 13 bases between. This CDR3 is built from 13 residues. The CDR3 DNA sequence: TGTGCCAGCAGGCCCGGTGGGGGCGATACGCAGTATTTT. Translating it yields CASRPGGGDTQYF.